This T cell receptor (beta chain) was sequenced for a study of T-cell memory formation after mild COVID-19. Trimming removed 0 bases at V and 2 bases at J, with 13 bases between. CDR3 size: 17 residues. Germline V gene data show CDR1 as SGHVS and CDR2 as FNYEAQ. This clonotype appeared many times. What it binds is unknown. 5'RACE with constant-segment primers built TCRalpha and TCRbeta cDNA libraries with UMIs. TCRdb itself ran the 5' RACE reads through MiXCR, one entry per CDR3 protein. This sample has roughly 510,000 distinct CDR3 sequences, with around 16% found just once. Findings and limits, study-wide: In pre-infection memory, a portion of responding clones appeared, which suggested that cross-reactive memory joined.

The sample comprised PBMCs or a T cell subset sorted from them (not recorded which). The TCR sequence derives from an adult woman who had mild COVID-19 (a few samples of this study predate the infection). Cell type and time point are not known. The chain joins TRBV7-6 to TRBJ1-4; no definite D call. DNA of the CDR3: TGTGCCAGCAGCTTAGCGCGTCGGGGAGCGACTAATGAAAAACTGTTTTTT. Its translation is CASSLARRGATNEKLFF. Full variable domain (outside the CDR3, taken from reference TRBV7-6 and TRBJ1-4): GAGVSQSPRYKVTKRGQDVALRCDPISGHVSLYWYRQALGQGPEFLTYFNYEAQQDKSGLPNDRFSAERPEGSISTLTIQRTEQRDSAMYRCASSLARRGATNEKLFFGSGTQLSVL.